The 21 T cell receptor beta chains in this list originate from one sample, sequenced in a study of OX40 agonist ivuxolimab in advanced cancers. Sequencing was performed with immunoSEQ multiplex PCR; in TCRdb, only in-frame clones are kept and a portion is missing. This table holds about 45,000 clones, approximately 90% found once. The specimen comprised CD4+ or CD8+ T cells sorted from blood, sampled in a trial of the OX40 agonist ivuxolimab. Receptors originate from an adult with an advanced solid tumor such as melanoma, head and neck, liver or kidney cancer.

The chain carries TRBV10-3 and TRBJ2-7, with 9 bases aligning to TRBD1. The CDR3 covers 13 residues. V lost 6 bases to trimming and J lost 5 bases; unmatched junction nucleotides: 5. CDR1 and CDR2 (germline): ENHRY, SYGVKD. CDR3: CAIRGQGMHEQYF. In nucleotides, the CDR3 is TGTGCCATCAGAGGACAGGGGATGCACGAGCAGTACTTC.

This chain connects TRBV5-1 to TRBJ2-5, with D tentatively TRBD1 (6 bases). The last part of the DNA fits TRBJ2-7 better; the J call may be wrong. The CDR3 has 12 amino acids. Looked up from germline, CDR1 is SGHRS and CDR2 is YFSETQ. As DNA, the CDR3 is TGCGCCAGCAGCCAGGACAGCTACGAGCAGTACTTC. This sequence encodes CASSQDSYEQYF.

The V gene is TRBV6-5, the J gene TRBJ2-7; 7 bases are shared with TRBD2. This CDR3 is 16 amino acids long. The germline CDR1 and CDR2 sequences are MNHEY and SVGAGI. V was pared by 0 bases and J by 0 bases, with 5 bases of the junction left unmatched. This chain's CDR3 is CASSYSLAVSSYEQYF. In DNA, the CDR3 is TGTGCCAGCAGTTACTCCCTAGCGGTTAGCTCCTACGAGCAGTACTTC.

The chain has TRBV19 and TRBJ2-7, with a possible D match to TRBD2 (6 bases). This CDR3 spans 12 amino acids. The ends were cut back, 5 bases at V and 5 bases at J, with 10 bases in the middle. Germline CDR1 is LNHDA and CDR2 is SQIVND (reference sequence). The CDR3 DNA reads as TGTGCCAGTAGTCCGGACTACCACGAGCAGTACTTC. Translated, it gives CASSPDYHEQYF.

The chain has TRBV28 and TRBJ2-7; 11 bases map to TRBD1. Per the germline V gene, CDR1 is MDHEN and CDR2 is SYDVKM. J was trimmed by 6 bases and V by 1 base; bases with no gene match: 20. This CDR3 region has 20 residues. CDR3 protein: CASSLLLSSGTGGSLGEQYF. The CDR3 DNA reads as TGTGCCAGCAGTTTATTGCTGTCGTCCGGGACAGGGGGGAGCCTCGGCGAGCAGTACTTC.

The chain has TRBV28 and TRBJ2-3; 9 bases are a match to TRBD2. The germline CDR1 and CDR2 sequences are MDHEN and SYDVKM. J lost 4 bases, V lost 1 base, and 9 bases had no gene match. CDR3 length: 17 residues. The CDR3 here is CASSLFLAGGGADTQYF. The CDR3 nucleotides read TGTGCCAGCAGTTTATTTCTGGCGGGAGGGGGGGCAGATACGCAGTATTTT.

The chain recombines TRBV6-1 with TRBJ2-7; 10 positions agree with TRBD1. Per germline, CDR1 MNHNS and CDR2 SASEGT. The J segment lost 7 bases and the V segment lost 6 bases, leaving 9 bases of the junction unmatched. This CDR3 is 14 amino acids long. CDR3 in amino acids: CASSMTGGAGEQYF. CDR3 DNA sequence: TGTGCCAGCAGCATGACAGGGGGCGCGGGGGAGCAGTACTTC.

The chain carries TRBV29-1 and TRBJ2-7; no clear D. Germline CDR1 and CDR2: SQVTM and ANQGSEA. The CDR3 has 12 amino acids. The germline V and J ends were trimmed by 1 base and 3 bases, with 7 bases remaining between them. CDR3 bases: TGCAGCGTTGAAGCGTTGGGCTACGAGCAGTACTTC. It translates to CSVEALGYEQYF.

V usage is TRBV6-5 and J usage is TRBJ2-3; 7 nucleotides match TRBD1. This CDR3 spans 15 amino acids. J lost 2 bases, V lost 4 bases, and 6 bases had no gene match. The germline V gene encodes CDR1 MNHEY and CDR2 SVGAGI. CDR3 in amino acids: CASSSDRDITDTQYF. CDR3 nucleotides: TGTGCCAGCAGTTCCGACAGGGACATCACAGATACGCAGTATTTT.

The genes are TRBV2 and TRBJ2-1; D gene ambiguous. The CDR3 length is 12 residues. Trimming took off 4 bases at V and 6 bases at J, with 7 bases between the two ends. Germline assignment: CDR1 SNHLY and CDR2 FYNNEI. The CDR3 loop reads CASSVLGNEQFF. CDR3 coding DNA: TGTGCCAGCAGTGTACTGGGCAATGAGCAGTTCTTC.

CDR3 amino acids: CASSLRTSGNEETQYF. In DNA, the CDR3 is TGTGCCAGCAGCCTTCGGACTAGCGGTAACGAAGAGACCCAGTACTTC. V gene TRBV7-9 combines with J gene TRBJ2-5, with 10 nucleotides matching TRBD2. The CDR3 consists of 16 residues. Germline assignment: CDR1 SEHNR and CDR2 FQNEAQ (reference sequence). With 5 bases clipped from V and 3 bases from J, the junction kept 9 bases outside the gene matches.

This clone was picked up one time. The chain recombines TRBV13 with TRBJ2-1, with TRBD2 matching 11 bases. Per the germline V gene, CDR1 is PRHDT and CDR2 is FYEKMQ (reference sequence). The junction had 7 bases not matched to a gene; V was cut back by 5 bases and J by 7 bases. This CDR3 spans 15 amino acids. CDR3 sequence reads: CASSATSGGLNEQFF. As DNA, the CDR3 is TGTGCCAGCAGCGCAACTAGCGGGGGACTAAATGAGCAGTTCTTC.

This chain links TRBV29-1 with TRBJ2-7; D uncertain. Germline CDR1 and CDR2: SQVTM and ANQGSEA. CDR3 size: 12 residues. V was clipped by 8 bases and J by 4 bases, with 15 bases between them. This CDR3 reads CSFSAGLYEQYF. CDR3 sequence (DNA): TGCAGCTTTTCGGCAGGTCTTTACGAGCAGTACTTC.

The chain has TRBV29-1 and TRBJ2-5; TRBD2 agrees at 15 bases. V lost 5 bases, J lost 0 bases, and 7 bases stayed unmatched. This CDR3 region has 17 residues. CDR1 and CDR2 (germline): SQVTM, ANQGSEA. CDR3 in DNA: TGCAGCGTTAAGGGACTAGCGGGAGGACAGTACCAAGAGACCCAGTACTTC. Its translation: CSVKGLAGGQYQETQYF.

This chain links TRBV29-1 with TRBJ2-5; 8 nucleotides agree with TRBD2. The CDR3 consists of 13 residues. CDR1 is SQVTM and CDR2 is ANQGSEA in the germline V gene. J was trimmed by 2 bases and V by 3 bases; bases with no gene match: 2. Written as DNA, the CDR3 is TGCAGCGTTGAGGGGACTAGGCAAGAGACCCAGTACTTC. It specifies CSVEGTRQETQYF.

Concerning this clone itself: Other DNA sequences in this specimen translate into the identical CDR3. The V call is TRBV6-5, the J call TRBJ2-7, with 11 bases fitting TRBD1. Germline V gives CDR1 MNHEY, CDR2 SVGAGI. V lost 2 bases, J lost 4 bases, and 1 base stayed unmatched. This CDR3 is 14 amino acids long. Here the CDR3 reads CASSYGTGGYEQYF. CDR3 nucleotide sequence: TGTGCCAGCAGTTACGGGACAGGGGGATACGAGCAGTACTTC.

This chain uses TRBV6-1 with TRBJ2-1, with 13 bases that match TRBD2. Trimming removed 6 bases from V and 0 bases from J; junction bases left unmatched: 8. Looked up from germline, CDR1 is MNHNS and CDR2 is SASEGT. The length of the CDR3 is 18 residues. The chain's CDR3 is CASSEWGLAGRSYNEQFF. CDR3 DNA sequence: TGTGCCAGCAGCGAATGGGGACTAGCGGGACGCTCCTACAATGAGCAGTTCTTC.

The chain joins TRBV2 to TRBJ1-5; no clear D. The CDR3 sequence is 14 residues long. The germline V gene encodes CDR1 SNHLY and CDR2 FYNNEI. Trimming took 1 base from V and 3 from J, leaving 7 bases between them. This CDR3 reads CASSEESLNQPQHF. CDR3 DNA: TGTGCCAGCAGTGAAGAGTCCCTCAATCAGCCCCAGCATTTT.

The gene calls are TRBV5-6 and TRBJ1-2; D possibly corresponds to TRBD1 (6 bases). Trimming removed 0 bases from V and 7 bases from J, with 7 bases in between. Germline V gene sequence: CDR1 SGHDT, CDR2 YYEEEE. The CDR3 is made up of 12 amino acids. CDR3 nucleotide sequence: TGTGCCAGCAGCTTGGACAGGGTTGGCTACACCTTC. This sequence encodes CASSLDRVGYTF.

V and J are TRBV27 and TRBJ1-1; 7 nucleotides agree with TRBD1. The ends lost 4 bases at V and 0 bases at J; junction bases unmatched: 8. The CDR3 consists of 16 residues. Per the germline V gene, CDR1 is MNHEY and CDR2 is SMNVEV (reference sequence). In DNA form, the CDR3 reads TGTGCCAGCAGTTCAGGACAGGTACGCATGAACACTGAAGCTTTCTTT. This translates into CASSSGQVRMNTEAFF.

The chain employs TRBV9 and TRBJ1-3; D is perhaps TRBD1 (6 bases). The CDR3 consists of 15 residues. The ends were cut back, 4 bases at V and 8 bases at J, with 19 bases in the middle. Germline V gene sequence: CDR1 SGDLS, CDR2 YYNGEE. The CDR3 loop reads CASSRIGGASDTIYF. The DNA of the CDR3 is TGTGCCAGCAGCAGGATAGGGGGGGCCTCGGACACCATATATTTT. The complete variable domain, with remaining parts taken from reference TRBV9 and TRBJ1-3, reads DSGVTQTPKHLITATGQRVTLRCSPRSGDLSVYWYQQSLDQGLQFLIQYYNGEERAKGNILERFSAQQFPDLHSELNLSSLELGDSALYFCASSRIGGASDTIYFGEGSWLTVV.